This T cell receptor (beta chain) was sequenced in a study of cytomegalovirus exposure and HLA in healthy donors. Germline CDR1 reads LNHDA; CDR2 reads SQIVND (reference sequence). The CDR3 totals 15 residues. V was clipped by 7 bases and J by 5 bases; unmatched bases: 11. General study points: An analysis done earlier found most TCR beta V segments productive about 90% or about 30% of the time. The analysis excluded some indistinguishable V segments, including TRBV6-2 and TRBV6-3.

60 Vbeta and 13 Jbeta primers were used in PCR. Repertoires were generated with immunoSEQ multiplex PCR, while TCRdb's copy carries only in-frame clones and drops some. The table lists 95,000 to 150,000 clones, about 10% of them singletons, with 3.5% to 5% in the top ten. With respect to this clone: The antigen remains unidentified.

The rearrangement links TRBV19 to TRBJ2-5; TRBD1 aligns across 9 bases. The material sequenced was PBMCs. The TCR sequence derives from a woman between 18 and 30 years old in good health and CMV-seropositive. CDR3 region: CASTPGQGSRETQYF. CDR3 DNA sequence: TGTGCCAGTACCCCGGGACAGGGATCTCGGGAGACCCAGTACTTC.